A single sample gave rise to the 27 T cell receptor beta chains below, sequenced in a study of cytomegalovirus exposure and HLA in healthy donors. Amplification used 60 Vbeta primers and 13 Jbeta primers. Data came from immunoSEQ multiplex PCR; TCRdb stores just in-frame clones and leaves some out. In all, the sample yields 30,000 to 50,000 clones. The specimen sequenced was PBMCs. These receptors all come from a woman aged 25 to 39 in good health and CMV-seropositive.

The genes are TRBV27 and TRBJ2-3; 15 bases align to TRBD2. V lost 5 bases to trimming and J lost 12 bases; unmatched junction nucleotides: 9. Germline V gene data show CDR1 as MNHEY and CDR2 as SMNVEV (reference sequence). CDR3 length: 15 amino acids. The CDR3 loop reads CASSKPGLAGGSQYF. The CDR3 nucleotides are TGTGCCAGCAGTAAACCGGGACTAGCGGGGGGCTCCCAGTATTTT.

The chain links TRBV18 to TRBJ1-2; TRBD1 might be the D (5 bases). The CDR3 has 14 residues. The germline V and J ends were trimmed by 3 bases and 1 base, with 9 bases remaining between them. Per germline, CDR1 KGHSH and CDR2 LQKENI. DNA of the CDR3: TGTGCCAGCTCACCCCCCGACAGTAACTATGGCTACACCTTC. Protein: CASSPPDSNYGYTF.

This chain links TRBV18 with TRBJ1-1; 10 positions agree with TRBD1. Germline assignment: CDR1 KGHSH and CDR2 LQKENI. The length of the CDR3 is 17 residues. V was pared by 4 bases and J by 1 base, with 9 bases of the junction left unmatched. In nucleotides, the CDR3 is TGTGCCAGCTCACATCCCGAGGGACAGGGGACGAACACTGAAGCTTTCTTT. It specifies CASSHPEGQGTNTEAFF.

The J gene is TRBJ1-5, the V gene TRBV28; a possible D gene is TRBD1 (6 bases). With 5 bases removed from V and 0 bases from J, the gap between germline ends came to 14 bases. The CDR3 loop spans 16 amino acids. Germline assignment: CDR1 MDHEN and CDR2 SYDVKM. CDR3 protein: CASSTTGIYSNQPQHF. CDR3 nucleotides: TGTGCCAGCAGTACTACAGGGATCTATAGCAATCAGCCCCAGCATTTT.

The J gene is TRBJ1-2, the V gene TRBV11-3; D uncertain. V shed 0 bases and J shed 6 bases, with 8 bases lying between them. The CDR3 contains 13 residues. CDR1 and CDR2 from the germline V gene are SGHNT and YENEEA. The CDR3 DNA reads as TGTGCCAGCAGCTTAGATCGGGTCGATGGCTACACCTTC. The encoded protein is CASSLDRVDGYTF.

The rearrangement joins TRBV5-1 to TRBJ2-5, with a possible D match to TRBD2 (7 bases). This CDR3 comprises 13 residues. Deletions cut 5 bases from V and 5 bases from J, with 13 bases between. Germline V lookup: CDR1 SGHRS, CDR2 YFSETQ. This CDR3 reads CASSRGAGETQYF. The CDR3 DNA sequence: TGCGCCAGCAGTCGGGGGGCGGGCGAGACCCAGTACTTC.

The rearrangement uses TRBV7-9 and TRBJ2-5, with D tentatively TRBD2 (6 bases). This CDR3 is built from 16 residues. Looked up from germline, CDR1 is SEHNR and CDR2 is FQNEAQ (reference sequence). Trimming took 3 bases from V and 0 from J, leaving 14 bases between them. CDR3 coding DNA: TGTGCCAGCAGCTTTGATGCGGGGAGTTACCAAGAGACCCAGTACTTC. Its translation: CASSFDAGSYQETQYF.

This rearrangement joins TRBV2 to TRBJ2-7, with 7 bases lining up with TRBD2. CDR1 is SNHLY, CDR2 FYNNEI, per germline. V dropped 1 base and J dropped 2; count of bases not matched to a gene: 5. CDR3 length: 15 residues. CDR3 protein: CASSEGAGVAYEQYF. CDR3 DNA sequence: TGTGCCAGCAGTGAAGGGGCGGGGGTGGCCTACGAGCAGTACTTC.

The rearrangement links TRBV7-8 to TRBJ2-3; D gene uncertain. Germline V CDR1 and CDR2: SGHVS, FQNEAQ. V was clipped by 3 bases and J by 3 bases, with 4 bases between them. The CDR3 has 12 residues. This chain's CDR3 is CASSLRTDTQYF. The CDR3 coding sequence is TGTGCCAGCAGCTTGAGAACAGATACGCAGTATTTT.

The gene calls are TRBV19 and TRBJ1-1; D is perhaps TRBD1 (6 bases). The CDR3 has 15 amino acids. Germline CDR1 is LNHDA and CDR2 is SQIVND (reference sequence). V was cut by 6 bases and J by 0 bases, with 14 bases left in between. CDR3 in amino acids: CASRLRNRVNTEAFF. Here the CDR3 DNA reads TGTGCCAGTAGACTTCGGAACAGGGTGAACACTGAAGCTTTCTTT.

The chain links TRBV7-9 to TRBJ2-2; TRBD1 is a possible D gene (6 bases). Germline CDR1 reads SEHNR; CDR2 reads FQNEAQ (reference sequence). V was clipped by 4 bases and J by 5 bases, with 11 bases between them. The CDR3 length is 14 residues. The CDR3 DNA follows: TGTGCCAGCAGCTACGACAGGTGGACCGGGGAGCTGTTTTTT. Translated, it gives CASSYDRWTGELFF.

This chain connects TRBV18 to TRBJ1-1; 7 positions agree with TRBD1. With 5 bases clipped from V and 4 bases from J, the junction kept 10 bases outside the gene matches. The CDR3 loop spans 15 amino acids. Per the germline V gene, CDR1 is KGHSH and CDR2 is LQKENI. This chain's CDR3 is CASSDSGGAATEAFF. CDR3 nucleotides: TGTGCCAGCTCAGACTCAGGGGGTGCCGCCACTGAAGCTTTCTTT.

This sequence joins TRBV7-9 and TRBJ1-4; perhaps TRBD1 as D (5 bases). The V end lost 0 bases, the J end lost 12 bases, and 17 bases lay between the germline ends. Per germline, CDR1 SEHNR and CDR2 FQNEAQ (reference sequence). The CDR3 covers 15 residues. CDR3 in amino acids: CASSLAEGRREELFF. The CDR3 region has the DNA TGTGCCAGCAGCTTAGCGGAGGGGAGGAGAGAAGAACTGTTTTTT.

The rearrangement joins TRBV6-6 to TRBJ1-2; D may be TRBD1 (5 bases). The CDR3 loop spans 13 amino acids. CDR1 is MNHNY, CDR2 SVGAGI, per germline (reference sequence). V was trimmed by 10 bases and J by 4 bases, leaving 16 bases between them. The CDR3 here is CATLPGLIYGYTF. For the CDR3, the DNA is TGTGCCACTCTTCCGGGACTGATCTATGGCTACACCTTC.

V and J are TRBV11-1 and TRBJ2-5, with 8 bases fitting TRBD2. The CDR3 totals 17 residues. CDR1 is SGHAT and CDR2 is FQDESV in the germline V gene (reference sequence). Germline trimming cut 4 bases from V and 1 base from J; bases unmatched to any gene: 11. The CDR3 DNA reads as TGTGCCAGCAGCTCTGGAGGGGAGCGGGGGTCCCAAGAGACCCAGTACTTC. It encodes CASSSGGERGSQETQYF.

The CDR3 spells CASSSGQRGAGPDTQYF. The CDR3 nucleotides read TGCGCCAGCAGCTCCGGCCAGCGGGGGGCCGGCCCAGATACGCAGTATTTT. V usage is TRBV5-1 and J usage is TRBJ2-3, with 9 positions matching TRBD2. The CDR3 extends over 17 amino acids. Germline lookup yields CDR1 SGHRS and CDR2 YFSETQ. V lost 3 bases, J lost 4 bases, and 12 bases stayed unmatched.

CDR3 amino acids: CASSPPIRSGSVANQPQHF. The CDR3, as DNA: TGTGCCAGCTCACCACCTATTCGATCAGGGTCGGTAGCTAATCAGCCCCAGCATTTT. The J gene is TRBJ1-5, the V gene TRBV18, with a tentative D call TRBD1 (5 bases). The CDR3 totals 19 residues. Trimming left V 0 bases short and J 4 bases short, with 22 bases between. Germline V CDR1 and CDR2: KGHSH, LQKENI.

The V call is TRBV7-9, the J call TRBJ1-6; TRBD1 agrees at 12 bases. Germline trimming cut 6 bases from V and 7 bases from J; bases unmatched to any gene: 13. The germline V gene encodes CDR1 SEHNR and CDR2 FQNEAQ (reference sequence). The CDR3 extends over 18 amino acids. In DNA, the CDR3 is TGTGCCAGCAGACCGGGACAGGGGGCGTTTGGGCCAAATTCACCCCTCCACTTT. Translating gives CASRPGQGAFGPNSPLHF. Supplemented by reference TRBV7-9 and TRBJ1-6, the full variable domain reads DTGVSQNPRHKITKRGQNVTFRCDPISEHNRLYWYRQTLGQGPEFLTYFQNEAQLEKSRLLSDRFSAERPKGSFSTLEIQRTEQGDSAMYLCASRPGQGAFGPNSPLHFGNGTRLTVT.

The V call is TRBV27, the J call TRBJ1-1, with D possibly being TRBD1 (6 bases). The V gene lost 3 bases and the J gene lost 5 bases, with 10 bases spanning the gap. In germline, CDR1 is MNHEY, CDR2 SMNVEV (reference sequence). The CDR3 contains 13 residues. The CDR3 DNA is TGTGCCAGCAGTTTCTTGGGACAAACTGAAGCTTTCTTT. Translating it yields CASSFLGQTEAFF.

This chain joins TRBV7-9 and TRBJ1-2, with D hard to call. Trimming stripped 5 bases from V and 8 bases from J, with 21 bases between. CDR3 length equals 15 residues. The V gene's germline CDR1 is SEHNR and CDR2 FQNEAQ (reference sequence). In DNA form, the CDR3 reads TGTGCCAGCAGCGAATGGCGGGAAGGCCCGTGGGGCTACACCTTC. Translating gives CASSEWREGPWGYTF.

This chain uses TRBV4-2 with TRBJ2-5; 9 bases fit TRBD2. The length of the CDR3 is 17 residues. The germline V gene encodes CDR1 LGHNA and CDR2 YNFKEQ. The V and J ends lost 0 bases and 5 bases, in that order; junction bases with no gene match: 10. This CDR3 reads CASSQDWASGAGETQYF. The CDR3 DNA sequence: TGTGCCAGCAGCCAAGACTGGGCTAGCGGGGCGGGGGAGACCCAGTACTTC.

The CDR3 sequence: CASRLAGRDGELFF. DNA for the CDR3: TGTGCCTCACGACTAGCGGGGAGGGACGGGGAGCTGTTTTTT. This rearrangement joins TRBV7-2 to TRBJ2-2; 11 bases line up with TRBD2. V trimming: 11 bases; J trimming: 7 bases; junction bases outside the gene matches: 9. The germline V gene has CDR1 SGHTA and CDR2 FQGNSA. CDR3 length equals 14 residues.

The chain employs TRBV11-2 and TRBJ2-5; 9 nucleotides line up with TRBD1. V was clipped by 2 bases and J by 2 bases; unmatched bases: 3. The CDR3 covers 15 residues. The germline V gene encodes CDR1 SGHAT and CDR2 FQNNGV. The CDR3 DNA reads TGTGCCAGCAGCTTAAACAGGGGGCTTCAAGAGACCCAGTACTTC. Its translation: CASSLNRGLQETQYF. Combining the CDR3 with reference TRBV11-2 and TRBJ2-5 gives the whole variable domain EAGVAQSPRYKIIEKRQSVAFWCNPISGHATLYWYQQILGQGPKLLIQFQNNGVVDDSQLPKDRFSAERLKGVDSTLKIQPAKLEDSAVYLCASSLNRGLQETQYFGPGTRLLVL.

The gene calls are TRBV4-1 and TRBJ1-1; no reliable D call. Germline V gene lookup returns CDR1 MGHRA and CDR2 YSYEKL. CDR3 length: 15 residues. V was cut by 0 bases and J by 0 bases, with 8 bases left in between. The CDR3 DNA is TGCGCCAGCAGCCAAGAATCCCAGGTGAACACTGAAGCTTTCTTT. As protein: CASSQESQVNTEAFF.

The chain employs TRBV10-2 and TRBJ1-1, with 8 bases lining up with TRBD1. Germline V gene data show CDR1 as WSHSY and CDR2 as SAAADI. The CDR3 is 12 residues long. V lost 8 bases and J lost 4; bases outside the gene matches: 3. This chain's CDR3 is CASRTGFTEAFF. CDR3 in DNA: TGCGCCAGCCGGACAGGGTTCACTGAAGCTTTCTTT.

This chain links TRBV2 with TRBJ1-1; 10 bases agree with TRBD1. The ends lost 8 bases at V and 0 bases at J; junction bases unmatched: 21. The CDR3 loop spans 20 amino acids. CDR1 and CDR2 (germline): SNHLY, FYNNEI. The CDR3 protein is CASAGGTGVPKWGMNTEAFF. CDR3 nucleotide sequence: TGTGCCAGCGCGGGGGGGACAGGGGTCCCCAAATGGGGAATGAACACTGAAGCTTTCTTT.

The chain joins TRBV6-1 to TRBJ2-5; TRBD1 aligns across 7 bases. The CDR3 totals 15 residues. After removal of 5 bases from V and 5 bases from J, the junction contained 11 bases not matched to a gene. Germline CDR1 and CDR2: MNHNS and SASEGT. CDR3 region: CASSLEGAGVETQYF. The CDR3 DNA reads as TGTGCCAGCAGTCTTGAGGGGGCAGGGGTGGAGACCCAGTACTTC.